This section outlines one T cell receptor (beta chain) sequence together with its context. MiXCR, run by TCRdb on the RT-PCR reads, gives a single entry per CDR3 protein. The data show approximately 160,000 distinct CDR3 sequences, approximately 30% seen once. This entry is derived from a study of patients and donors after allogeneic stem cell transplantation. Trimming took 2 bases from V and 5 from J, leaving 4 bases between them. The CDR3 extends over 11 amino acids. Germline CDR1 reads SGDLS; CDR2 reads YYNGEE. The receptor's source is a human donor who was either an allogeneic HSCT recipient or a stem cell or donor lymphocyte infusion donor (not recorded which). It is not recorded whose cells these are; they may come from a transplant donor. The sample consisted of blood, either unsorted or a sorted T cell fraction (not recorded which). The rearrangement joins TRBV9 to TRBJ2-5, with D unresolved. DNA for the CDR3: TGTGCCAGCAGCGTGGACGAGACCCAGTACTTC. This sequence encodes CASSVDETQYF.